This section outlines one T cell receptor (beta chain) sequence together with its context. What it binds is unknown. This sample stems from a study of shared clonotypes between healthy human individuals. Points from the study as a whole: The study's rarefaction showed incomplete sorted-subset sequencing despite large depth.

Execution of the assay was at deep level. The data were produced by immunoSEQ multiplex PCR, yet TCRdb's version contains in-frame clones alone and is incomplete. The table lists approximately 2.4 million clones, 95% of them singletons. The TCR sequence derives from a man aged 18 to 30 in good health. Material: naive CD4+ T cells sorted from blood. Subset noted: CD45RA+ positively selected.

The CDR3 protein is CASSPPGTLSQSGNTIYF. The CDR3 DNA follows: TGTGCCAGCAGCCCTCCCGGGACCCTCTCTCAGTCTGGAAACACCATATATTTT. The rearrangement links TRBV7-8 to TRBJ1-3; TRBD1 is a possible D gene (5 bases). This CDR3 is built from 18 residues. Trimming took off 5 bases at V and 1 base at J, with 21 bases between the two ends. Germline V gene data show CDR1 as SGHVS and CDR2 as FQNEAQ.